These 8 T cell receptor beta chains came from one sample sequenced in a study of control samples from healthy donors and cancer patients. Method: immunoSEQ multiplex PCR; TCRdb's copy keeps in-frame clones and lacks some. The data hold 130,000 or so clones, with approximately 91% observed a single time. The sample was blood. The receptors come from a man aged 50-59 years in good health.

Here the CDR3 DNA reads TGTGCCAGCAGGTGGGACAGGGGATCAGGCGAGCAGTACTTC. Protein product: CASRWDRGSGEQYF. The V gene is TRBV2, the J gene TRBJ2-7; 10 nucleotides line up with TRBD1. V was pared by 6 bases and J by 6 bases, with 8 bases of the junction left unmatched. The germline V gene has CDR1 SNHLY and CDR2 FYNNEI. The CDR3 is made up of 14 amino acids.

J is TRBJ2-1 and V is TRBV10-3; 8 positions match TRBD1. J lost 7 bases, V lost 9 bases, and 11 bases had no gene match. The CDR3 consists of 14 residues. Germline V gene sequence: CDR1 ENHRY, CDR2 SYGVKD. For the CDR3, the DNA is TGTGCCATTCGTCCTCAGGGGGCTGGTAATGAGCAGTTCTTC. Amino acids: CAIRPQGAGNEQFF.

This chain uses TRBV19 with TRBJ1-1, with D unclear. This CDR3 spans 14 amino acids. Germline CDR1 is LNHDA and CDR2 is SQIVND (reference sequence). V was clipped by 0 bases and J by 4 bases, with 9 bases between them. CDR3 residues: CASSIDIRSTEAFF. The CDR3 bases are TGTGCCAGTAGTATAGATATCAGAAGCACTGAAGCTTTCTTT.

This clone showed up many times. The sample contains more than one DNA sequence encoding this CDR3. Here the CDR3 DNA reads TGCGCCAGCAGCTTGAGGGGAGGTACTGAAGCTTTCTTT. As protein: CASSLRGGTEAFF. The rearrangement joins TRBV5-1 to TRBJ1-1; weak D call: TRBD1 (5 bases). With 1 base removed from V and 5 bases from J, the gap between germline ends came to 9 bases. CDR3 length: 13 amino acids. Germline CDR1 SGHRS, CDR2 YFSETQ.

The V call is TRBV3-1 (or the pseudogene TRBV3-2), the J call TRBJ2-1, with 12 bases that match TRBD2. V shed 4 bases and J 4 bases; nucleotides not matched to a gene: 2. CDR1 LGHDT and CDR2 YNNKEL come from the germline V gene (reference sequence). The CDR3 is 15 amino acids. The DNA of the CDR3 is TGTGCCAGCAGCCCGACTAGCGGGGGATACAATGAGCAGTTCTTC. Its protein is CASSPTSGGYNEQFF.

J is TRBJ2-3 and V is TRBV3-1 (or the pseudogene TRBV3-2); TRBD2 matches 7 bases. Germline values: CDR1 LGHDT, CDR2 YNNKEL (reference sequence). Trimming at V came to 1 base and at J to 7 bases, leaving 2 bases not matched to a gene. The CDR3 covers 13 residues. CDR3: CASSQAGGNTQYF. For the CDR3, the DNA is TGTGCCAGCAGCCAAGCGGGGGGAAATACGCAGTATTTT.

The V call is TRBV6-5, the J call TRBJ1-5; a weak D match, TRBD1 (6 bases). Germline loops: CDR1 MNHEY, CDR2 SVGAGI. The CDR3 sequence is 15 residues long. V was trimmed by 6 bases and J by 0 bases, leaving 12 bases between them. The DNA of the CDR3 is TGTGCCAGCAGAGGTGGGACACTTAGCAATCAGCCCCAGCATTTT. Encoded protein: CASRGGTLSNQPQHF.

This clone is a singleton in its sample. The CDR3 sequence is CAWRGADSPLHF. CDR3 bases: TGTGCCTGGAGGGGTGCGGATTCACCCCTCCACTTT. The rearrangement joins TRBV30 to TRBJ1-6, with D unresolved. V lost 3 bases, J lost 8 bases, and 8 bases lay in between. CDR1 is GTSNPN, CDR2 SVGIG, per germline (reference sequence). This CDR3 spans 12 amino acids.